Listed below are T cell receptor beta chains from one sample, sequenced in a study of cytomegalovirus exposure and HLA in healthy donors. The method was immunoSEQ multiplex PCR; TCRdb's version includes in-frame clones alone and lacks a portion of them. This sample carries some 85,000 clones, around 85% of them seen once, and the ten largest clones take roughly 2.3%. The sample consisted of PBMCs. Source of these receptors: a woman in her forties or fifties in good health and CMV-seronegative. The CDR3 runs from the conserved cysteine through the conserved F or W. The order of the fields is V gene, CDR3 protein.

V: TRBV27
CDR3: CASSFRQLNTEAFF

V: TRBV19
CDR3: CASSPTSGGTDTQYF

V: TRBV19
CDR3: CASSNGKRGLDTQYF

V: TRBV30
CDR3: CAWMSLRGYGYTF

V: TRBV7-8
CDR3: CASSISDQETQYF

V: TRBV5-1
CDR3: CASSLGGQGGGQPQHF

V: TRBV18
CDR3: CASSLPGQGPTDEQFF

V: TRBV5-5
CDR3: CASSSGLLDEKLFF

V: TRBV19
CDR3: CASSTAETSGLALGNEQFF

V: TRBV5-1
CDR3: CASSLAGGSGELFF

V: TRBV4-1
CDR3: CASSQEPVIGEAFF

V: TRBV12-5
CDR3: CASGLLRATNEKLFF

V: TRBV21-1
CDR3: CASKTGTATDLETQYF

V: TRBV19
CDR3: CASSPWNGRSINEQFF

V: TRBV5-1
CDR3: CASSSGTGNTEAFF

V: TRBV20-1
CDR3: CSGLTSPFQYF

V: TRBV27
CDR3: CASSVQGSLEQYF

V: TRBV7-8
CDR3: CASSLVTGQGAEETQYF

V: TRBV27
CDR3: CASSSDRGSLWQYF

V: TRBV11-2
CDR3: CASSYQGNTEAFF

V: TRBV25-1
CDR3: CASSETRDTQYF

V: TRBV19
CDR3: CASSVTSGDYNEQFF

V: TRBV21-1
CDR3: CASSKAQQGGTMNTEAFF

V: TRBV11-2
CDR3: CASSQTSGASYEQYF

V: TRBV4-3
CDR3: CASSQEGAGNQPQHF

V: TRBV11-2
CDR3: CASSPGQGYTGELFF

V: TRBV29-1
CDR3: CSVTRAYNEQFF

V: TRBV27
CDR3: CASSEGGRIYEQYF

V: TRBV7-9
CDR3: CASSQGEPAGGYTF

V: TRBV27
CDR3: CASSLSVRDRGRWGYTF

V: TRBV27
CDR3: CASSLVDRQETQYF

V: TRBV30
CDR3: CAWNSGATNQPQHF

V: TRBV7-2
CDR3: CASSLLGQGGQPQHF

V: TRBV2
CDR3: CASKREPWFGNEKLFF

V: TRBV7-9
CDR3: CASSLGAGLGDGYTF

V: TRBV6-5
CDR3: CASSKGQGDTGELFF

V: TRBV21-1
CDR3: CASPDRGYPNEQFF

V: TRBV15
CDR3: CATSRGQGGNQPQHF

V: TRBV28
CDR3: CASSPDREDTEAFF

V: TRBV7-8
CDR3: CASSLRGSRSTEAFF

V: TRBV7-9
CDR3: CASSLRRGSTDTQYF

V: TRBV7-2
CDR3: CASSLPPGEQYF

V: TRBV5-1
CDR3: CASSFRTGIYTEAFF

V: TRBV11-2
CDR3: CASSLQSTGETQYF

V: TRBV5-1
CDR3: CASRFGDRGNEKLFF

V: TRBV6-1
CDR3: CASSSGGVGKNIQYF

V: TRBV2
CDR3: CASSALDGEQFF

V: TRBV6-1
CDR3: CASSGQRDYGYTF

V: TRBV5-6
CDR3: CASSLEGAVNQPQHF

V: TRBV2
CDR3: CASSEPPIGYEQYF

V: TRBV5-1
CDR3: CASSSGEGKGTQYF

V: TRBV27
CDR3: CASSFGQGSNEQFF

V: TRBV5-8
CDR3: CASSWGTGSGNEQFF

V: TRBV5-4
CDR3: CASSLDRGISNEQFF

V: TRBV9
CDR3: CASSVSGDNSPLHF